The rows below give T cell receptor beta chains drawn from one sample of a study of blood T cell repertoires in COVID-19. Libraries were prepared by immunoSEQ multiplex PCR; TCRdb keeps only in-frame clonotypes and omits some of them. The sample lists a few hundred thousand clones; 89% were seen once. Sequenced input: PBMCs or T cells enriched from blood (not recorded which). The receptors were sampled from an older woman who had recovered from COVID-19. CDR3s include the opening cysteine and the closing phenylalanine or tryptophan. The D gene is left open where the match is weak. Size is stated for part of the rows, as once, few or many counts, or as a class when the clone is expanded.

d_call,v_call,cdr3_length,clone_size,j_call,cdr3_nt,cdr3_aa
.,TRBV19,12,once,TRBJ1-2,TGTGCCAGTAGTATGGGTGACAGCGGCTACACCTTC,CASSMGDSGYTF
TRBD1,TRBV5-1,15,.,TRBJ1-1,TGCGCCAGCAGCTTCCCCGGGACAGGGAACACTGAAGCTTTCTTT,CASSFPGTGNTEAFF
.,TRBV5-1,15,.,TRBJ1-4,TGCGCCAGCAGCCCCTTAGAGTTCACTAATGAAAAACTGTTTTTT,CASSPLEFTNEKLFF
.,TRBV20-1,14,.,TRBJ2-1,TGCAGTGCTAGTGATACGGGATCGGTCAATGAGCAGTTCTTC,CSASDTGSVNEQFF
.,TRBV3-1/TRBV3-2,16,.,TRBJ2-2,TGTGCCAGCAGCCAGGGCGGGGGCGTGTTAACCGGGGAGCTGTTTTTT,CASSQGGGVLTGELFF
TRBD1,TRBV7-9,18,.,TRBJ1-3,TGTGCCAGCAGCTTAAATCCTAGGACAGGGGGGCCTGGAAACACCATATATTTT,CASSLNPRTGGPGNTIYF
TRBD1,TRBV24-1,13,.,TRBJ1-1,TGTGCCACCAGTGAGACAGGGGGTTATGAAGCTTTCTTT,CATSETGGYEAFF
.,TRBV2,16,.,TRBJ1-5,TGTGCCAGCAGTGAAGGGTTCTCAGGCATCAATCAGCCCCAGCATTTT,CASSEGFSGINQPQHF
.,TRBV28,13,.,TRBJ1-1,TGTGCCAGCAGCGGGGAACTGGACAGAGAAGCTTTCTTT,CASSGELDREAFF
.,TRBV18,15,.,TRBJ1-5,TGTGCCAGCTCACCACCGGGGGGGGGCAATCAGCCCCAGCATTTT,CASSPPGGGNQPQHF
.,TRBV2,15,.,TRBJ1-1,TGTGCCAGCAGTGAAGTGGCGGGGAGAAGCACTGAAGCTTTCTTT,CASSEVAGRSTEAFF
.,TRBV9,14,.,TRBJ2-7,TGTGCCAGCAGCATTATTTCAGGCTCCTACGAGCAGTACTTC,CASSIISGSYEQYF
TRBD2,TRBV20-1,16,.,TRBJ2-7,TGCAGTGCTAGTTTGGCGGGGGGTGCCGGGACCTACGAGCAGTACTTC,CSASLAGGAGTYEQYF
.,TRBV28,13,.,TRBJ1-2,TGTGCCAGCAGTTTCTCAGGGGATCAGGGCTACACCTTC,CASSFSGDQGYTF
.,TRBV28,14,.,TRBJ1-5,TGTGCCAGCAGTTTATTACAGTACAATCAGCCCCAGCATTTT,CASSLLQYNQPQHF
.,TRBV30,13,.,TRBJ2-7,TGTGCCTGGAGTAACTCGAACTCCTACGAGCAGTACTTC,CAWSNSNSYEQYF
.,TRBV28,13,.,TRBJ1-2,TGTGCCAGCAGTCGCGACCGAGGGCACGGCTACACCTTC,CASSRDRGHGYTF
TRBD1,TRBV5-1,13,.,TRBJ1-2,TGCGCCAGCAGCGGGACAGGGAACTATGGCTACACCTTC,CASSGTGNYGYTF
TRBD1,TRBV9,15,.,TRBJ2-2,TGTGCCAGCAGCAGACAGGGGTTAAATTCCGGGGAGCTGTTTTTT,CASSRQGLNSGELFF
.,TRBV3-1/TRBV3-2,16,.,TRBJ1-6,TGTGCCAGCAGCCAAGGCCGGAGCTCCTATAATTCACCCCTCCACTTT,CASSQGRSSYNSPLHF
.,TRBV19,12,.,TRBJ1-1,TGTGCCAGCGTACAGGGAAACACTGAAGCTTTCTTT,CASVQGNTEAFF
.,TRBV7-9,14,.,TRBJ2-1,TGTGCCAGCAGCTTAGACAGCTCTGTGGATGAGCAGTTCTTC,CASSLDSSVDEQFF
.,TRBV6-6,12,.,TRBJ2-7,TGTGCCAGCTCTCCCGCAGGCTACGAGCAGTACTTC,CASSPAGYEQYF
TRBD1,TRBV19,16,.,TRBJ1-2,TGTGCCAGTAGTCTGGTAGGGACAGGGCCAGCCTATGGCTACACCTTC,CASSLVGTGPAYGYTF
TRBD1,TRBV18,15,.,TRBJ1-4,TGTGCCAGCTCACCACCGTCGACAGGGGATGAAAAACTGTTTTTT,CASSPPSTGDEKLFF
.,TRBV7-9,13,.,TRBJ1-2,TGTGCCAGCAGCCCACAGGGAACGTCGGGCTACACCTTC,CASSPQGTSGYTF
TRBD1,TRBV3-1/TRBV3-2,16,.,TRBJ1-5,TGTGCCAGCAGCCAAGATCACAGGGGGGGCAATCAGCCCCAGCATTTT,CASSQDHRGGNQPQHF
TRBD2,TRBV11-3,15,once,TRBJ2-1,TGTGCCAGCAGCTTAGGGGCTAGCGGGGAAAATGAGCAGTTCTTC,CASSLGASGENEQFF
TRBD1,TRBV10-3,14,.,TRBJ1-1,TGTGCCATCAGTGGACAGGGGGCTGGCACTGAAGCTTTCTTT,CAISGQGAGTEAFF
TRBD1,TRBV28,17,.,TRBJ1-5,TGTGCCAGCAGTTTGGGCAGGGGGCCCTGGGGCAATCAGCCCCAGCATTTT,CASSLGRGPWGNQPQHF
.,TRBV7-2,16,.,TRBJ1-6,TGTGCCAGCAGCCCCCATGGGGCAGGGTATAATTCACCCCTCCACTTT,CASSPHGAGYNSPLHF
TRBD1,TRBV5-1,15,.,TRBJ2-3,TGCGCCAGCATTCGCGGACAGGTCACTGGAGATACGCAGTATTTT,CASIRGQVTGDTQYF
.,TRBV7-2,13,once,TRBJ2-5,TGTGCCAGCAGCCTCCAAGCCCAGGGGACCCAGTACTTC,CASSLQAQGTQYF
.,TRBV6-5,12,.,TRBJ1-6,TGTGCCAGCAGATTGGGGGGTTCACCCCTCCACTTT,CASRLGGSPLHF
TRBD2,TRBV9,16,once,TRBJ2-1,TGTGCCAGCAGCCCTACTAGCGGGGGGCACTACAATGAGCAGTTCTTC,CASSPTSGGHYNEQFF